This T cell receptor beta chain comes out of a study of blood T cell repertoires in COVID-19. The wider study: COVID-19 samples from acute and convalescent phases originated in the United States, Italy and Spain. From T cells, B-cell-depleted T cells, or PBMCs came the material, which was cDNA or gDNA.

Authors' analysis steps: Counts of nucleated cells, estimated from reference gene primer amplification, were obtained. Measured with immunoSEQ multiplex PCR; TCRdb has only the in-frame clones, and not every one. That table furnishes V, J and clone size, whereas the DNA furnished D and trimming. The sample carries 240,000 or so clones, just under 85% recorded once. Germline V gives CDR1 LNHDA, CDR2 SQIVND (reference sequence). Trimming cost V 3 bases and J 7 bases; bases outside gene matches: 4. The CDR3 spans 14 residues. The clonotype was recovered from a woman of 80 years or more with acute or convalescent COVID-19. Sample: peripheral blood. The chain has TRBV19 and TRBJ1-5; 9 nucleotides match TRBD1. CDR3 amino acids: CASSITGGGQPQHF. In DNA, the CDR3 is TGTGCCAGTAGTATTACAGGGGGCGGACAGCCCCAGCATTTT.